The text below deals with one T cell receptor (beta chain). This clone showed up just once. Its antigen specificity is not known. No much larger clonotype is one base removed from it; base qualities were not supplied. The collaborating institutions used their own protocols to collect whole blood in K2EDTA tubes. For TCRbeta analysis, collaborator samples were shipped as frozen whole blood, as isolated PBMCs, or as DNA extracted from either sample type. V is cut by 4 bases and J by 7 bases, and the space between the germline ends is 12 bases. From the germline V gene, CDR1 is KGHDR and CDR2 is SFDVKD. Taken from cysteine to phenylalanine, the CDR3 has 14 residues. Only the CDR3 DNA is retained, 42 bases long and in frame from the first base. This record comes from a study of blood T cell repertoires in COVID-19 (dated by TCRdb to 2018 to 2021). Looking at the study overall: The collaborator samples originated in the United States, Italy and Spain and spanned the acute and convalescent phases of COVID-19. Subjects who had been exposed to COVID-19, were actively infected with it, or had recovered from it provided the deeply sampled blood TCRbeta repertoires that made up the dataset. The prospective study material was composed of cDNA or gDNA derived from T cells, B-cell-depleted T cells, or PBMCs. The samples were drawn from two sources: the first 160 participants of the ongoing ImmuneRACE study, and 950 to 1,500 subjects contributed by 6 global collaborators. The repertoires were released in a freely available public database intended as a resource for research on the immune response to SARS-CoV-2. Where HLA class I and class II types were available, the types were taken from metadata supplied by the sample provider, not from assay-based typing. A de-identified subject ID, COVID-19 status, age in years and sex were almost always included in the sample metadata. Overall study results and their limits: How much clinical and demographic metadata was included differed by source and by participant, and the metadata was provided uncurated.

TCRbeta CDR3 regions were amplified from genomic DNA using the immunoSEQ Assay, a bias-controlled multiplex PCR. The authors' pipeline ran thus. The number of nucleated cells in each sample was estimated by amplification of reference gene primers within the assay. To quantify the absolute abundance of each unique TCRbeta CDR3 rearrangement, sequence reads were collapsed and filtered. For each sample, productive Simpson clonality was calculated as the square root of Simpson's diversity index across productive rearrangements. Imported from immuneACCESS, the table was reduced by TCRdb to in-frame sequences with V and J called. These copies leave out some clones; in studies compared against another copy, an unresolved V gene accounts for under half, and the cause of the remainder is not known. V, J and clone size reflect that table, while D and trimming were determined from the DNA. The sample table holds about 78,000 clones, of which about 89% were seen once. Of the sample, approximately 1.9% is held by the ten largest clones.

The chain is assembled from TRBV24-1 and TRBJ2-2, with a weak D call of TRBD2 (6 bases match). This clonotype originated in a woman aged 55 to 70 with acute or convalescent COVID-19. Material for sequencing was peripheral blood. The DNA sequence reads TGTGCCACCAGTGACCCCATGACTAGCGGGGAGCTGTTTTTT. Its translation is CATSDPMTSGELFF.